This TCR beta chain originates from a study of CD8 T cells in Susac syndrome. Notes on the study in general: The TCR sequencing and HLA analysis in the study involved a relatively small number of individuals, as the study acknowledged.

From blood CD8+ and CD4+ T cells, TCR beta sequences were generated. The TEMRA cells underwent FACS enrichment, while the CD8+ and CD4+ T cells underwent negative isolation. This clonotype appeared once. Its antigen is as yet unknown. Germline loops: CDR1 SGHRS, CDR2 YFSETQ. This CDR3 has 15 residues. J lost 6 bases, V lost 0 bases, and 5 bases had no gene match. The RNA input was 0.5 to 1 ug, and it was reverse transcribed with random hexamers. Amplification of the TCR beta CDR3 was carried out by immunoSEQ multiplex PCR, which spanned a total of 54 Vbeta and 13 Jbeta segments. TCRdb independently ran MiXCR on the immunoSEQ multiplex PCR reads; one entry per CDR3 protein. The sample has about 150,000 distinct CDR3 sequences; roughly 94% are singletons.

This chain joins TRBV5-1 and TRBJ1-4, with 7 nucleotides matching TRBD1. Sequenced material: CD8+ T cells from PBMCs. This receptor was identified in a human donor with multiple sclerosis. The CDR3 DNA sequence: TGCGCCAGCAGCTTGGACAGGGGACAAGATGAAAAACTGTTTTTT. It specifies CASSLDRGQDEKLFF. The variable domain in full, with the rest retrieved from reference TRBV5-1 and TRBJ1-4, is KAGVTQTPRYLIKTRGQQVTLSCSPISGHRSVSWYQQTPGQGLQFLFEYFSETQRNKGNFPGRFSGRQFSNSRSEMNVSTLELGDSALYLCASSLDRGQDEKLFFGSGTQLSVL.